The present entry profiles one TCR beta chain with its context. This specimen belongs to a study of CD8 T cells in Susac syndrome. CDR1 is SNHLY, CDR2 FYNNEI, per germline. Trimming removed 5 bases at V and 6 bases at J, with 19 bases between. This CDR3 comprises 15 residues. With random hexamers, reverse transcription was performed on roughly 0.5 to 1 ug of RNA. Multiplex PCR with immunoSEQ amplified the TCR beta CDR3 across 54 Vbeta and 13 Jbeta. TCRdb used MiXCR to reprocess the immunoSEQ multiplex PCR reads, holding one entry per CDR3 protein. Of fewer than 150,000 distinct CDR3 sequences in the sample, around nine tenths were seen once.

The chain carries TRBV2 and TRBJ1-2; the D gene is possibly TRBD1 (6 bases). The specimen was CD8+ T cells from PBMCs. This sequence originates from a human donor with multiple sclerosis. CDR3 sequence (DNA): TGTGCCAGCAGTTGGACAGAGGACGAGTACGATGGCTACACCTTC. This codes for CASSWTEDEYDGYTF.